This entry concerns a single TCR beta chain. Method: immunoSEQ multiplex PCR; TCRdb's copy keeps in-frame clones and lacks some. The sample has under 200,000 clones; around 83% are singletons. The source of the sample is a study of blood T cell repertoires in COVID-19. Study-wide context: Italy, Spain and the United States were the sources of the convalescent and acute COVID-19 samples. Nucleic acid was either cDNA or gDNA, and it came from T cells, B-cell-depleted T cells, or PBMCs.

This CDR3 contains 15 residues. V was pared by 1 base and J by 0 bases, with 8 bases between. The germline V gene has CDR1 MNHEY and CDR2 SMNVEV (reference sequence). What was sequenced was peripheral blood. The rearrangement uses TRBV27 and TRBJ2-3; D ambiguous. This TCR was recovered from a woman of 80 years or more in a cohort sampled during active or convalescent COVID-19. Here the CDR3 reads CASSLWQASTDTQYF. The CDR3 DNA sequence: TGTGCCAGCAGTTTATGGCAGGCTAGCACAGATACGCAGTATTTT.